Listed below are T cell receptor beta chains from one sample, sequenced in a study of read filtering for tumor transcriptome and immune sequencing. TCRdb re-called the reads through MiXCR, storing one row per CDR3 protein. This table has about 130,000 distinct CDR3 sequences, 13% appearing once. The sample taken for sequencing was a population of CD138-negative cells sorted from bone marrow. The receptors stem from a donor aged 40 or over with multiple myeloma. The CDR3 runs from the conserved cysteine through the conserved F or W. A D gene is named only where the DNA matches it firmly. Only part of the rows carry a size: once, few, many, or a class if the clone is expanded.

j_call v_call clone_size d_call cdr3_aa cdr3_nt
TRBJ2-7 TRBV3-1 few TRBD2 CASSPFAGAVSYEQYF TGTGCCAGCAGCCCCTTCGCGGGAGCGGTCTCCTACGAGCAGTACTTC
TRBJ1-6 TRBV19 many TRBD1 CASSIGTGFSPLHF TGTGCCAGTAGTATCGGGACAGGATTTTCACCCCTTCACTTT
TRBJ2-5 TRBV28 many . CASSPAGPLQETQYF TGTGCCAGCAGTCCTGCGGGGCCGCTCCAAGAGACCCAGTACTTC
TRBJ1-3 TRBV5-1 . . CASSLDRGDTIYF TGCGCCAGCAGCTTGGATAGGGGAGACACCATATATTTT
TRBJ1-2 TRBV4-1 many TRBD1 CASNTNPLSEGTVYGYTF TGCGCCAGCAATACCAACCCTCTTAGTGAGGGGACAGTCTATGGCTACACCTTC
TRBJ2-3 TRBV29-1 many TRBD2 CSVEEAGGPRDTQYF TGCAGCGTTGAAGAGGCGGGAGGGCCTCGAGATACGCAGTATTTT
TRBJ1-5 TRBV29-1 few . CSVGGGLNQPQHF TGCAGCGTTGGGGGGGGGTTGAATCAGCCCCAGCATTTT
TRBJ1-1 TRBV7-2 many . CASSLHNTEAFF TGTGCCAGCAGCTTACATAACACTGAAGCTTTCTTT
TRBJ2-2 TRBV3-1 . . CASSQDTLQPGGELFF TGTGCCAGCAGCCAAGATACACTCCAACCAGGCGGGGAGCTGTTTTTT
TRBJ1-5 TRBV2 many . CASSERENQPQHF TGTGCCAGCAGTGAAAGGGAAAATCAGCCCCAGCATTTT
TRBJ2-3 TRBV12-3/TRBV12-4 . TRBD1 CASGRQGMATQYF TGTGCCAGCGGACGACAGGGTATGGCTACGCAGTATTTT
TRBJ2-2 TRBV11-2 many . CASTTGSTGELFF TGTGCCAGCACCACAGGAAGTACCGGGGAGCTGTTTTTT
TRBJ1-5 TRBV18 many . CASSPPVPGQPQHF TGTGCCAGCTCACCCCCTGTGCCAGGGCAGCCCCAGCATTTT
TRBJ1-2 TRBV4-2 many TRBD1 CASSQGQNTANYGYTF TGTGCCAGCAGCCAGGGACAGAATACTGCTAACTATGGCTACACCTTC
TRBJ2-4 TRBV12-3/TRBV12-4 many TRBD2 CASSLEAGGLAKNIQYF TGTGCCAGCAGTTTAGAAGCGGGAGGGCTAGCCAAAAACATTCAGTACTTC
TRBJ2-7 TRBV29-1 many TRBD2 CSVSLAGVASRYF TGCAGCGTTTCACTAGCGGGAGTGGCTAGTCGGTACTTC
TRBJ2-1 TRBV3-1 many . CASSSLGSWNDEQFF TGTGCCAGCAGCTCCCTTGGGAGTTGGAACGATGAGCAGTTCTTC
TRBJ2-5 TRBV20-1 few . CSAPRDMGWAETQYF TGCAGTGCTCCCCGGGACATGGGATGGGCAGAGACCCAGTACTTC
TRBJ2-7 TRBV19 many . CASSIQRSSSYEQYF TGTGCCAGTAGTATCCAGCGGAGTAGCTCCTACGAGCAGTACTTC
TRBJ1-5 TRBV6-1 many . CASSFQRGSNQPQHF TGTGCCAGCAGTTTTCAAAGGGGTAGCAATCAGCCCCAGCATTTT
TRBJ2-3 TRBV19 many TRBD2 CASSDSSGPRDTQYF TGTGCCAGTAGTGATTCTAGCGGGCCGAGGGATACGCAGTATTTT
TRBJ2-3 TRBV6-1 many TRBD1 CASEGATDTQYF TGTGCCAGCGAGGGGGCAACAGATACGCAGTATTTT
TRBJ2-5 TRBV6-6 many . CASSYLEETQYF TGTGCCAGCAGTTACTTAGAAGAGACCCAGTACTTC
TRBJ2-3 TRBV19 many . CASSIALSGNADTQYF TGTGCCAGTAGTATTGCCCTCTCCGGGAATGCGGATACGCAGTATTTT
TRBJ2-3 TRBV18 many . CASSPGRGGTDTQYF TGTGCCAGCTCACCGGGACGGGGAGGCACAGATACGCAGTATTTT
TRBJ2-3 TRBV12-3/TRBV12-4 many . CASIRTGGTDTQYF TGTGCCAGCATTCGGACGGGCGGCACAGATACGCAGTATTTT
TRBJ2-3 TRBV7-8 many TRBD2 CASSSSPWDYARRDTQYF TGTGCCAGCAGCTCTTCTCCCTGGGACTACGCCAGGAGAGATACGCAGTATTTT
TRBJ2-1 TRBV20-1 many . CSGIKGWSYNEQFF TGCAGTGGGATTAAGGGATGGTCCTACAATGAGCAGTTCTTC
TRBJ2-1 TRBV7-8 . . CASSSRSVEQFF TGTGCCAGCAGCTCTCGTAGTGTTGAGCAGTTCTTC
TRBJ2-3 TRBV19 . . CASSISTNTDTQYF TGTGCCAGTAGTATTTCTACCAACACAGATACGCAGTATTTT